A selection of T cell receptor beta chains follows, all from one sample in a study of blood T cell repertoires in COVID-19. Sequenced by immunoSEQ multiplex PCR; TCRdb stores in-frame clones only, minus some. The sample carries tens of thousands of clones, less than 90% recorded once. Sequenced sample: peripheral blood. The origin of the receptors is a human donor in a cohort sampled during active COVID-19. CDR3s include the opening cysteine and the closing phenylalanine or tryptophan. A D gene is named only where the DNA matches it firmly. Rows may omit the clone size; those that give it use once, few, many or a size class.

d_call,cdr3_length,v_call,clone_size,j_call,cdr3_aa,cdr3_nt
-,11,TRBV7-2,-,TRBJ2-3,CASSSADTQYF,TGTGCCAGCAGCTCCGCAGATACGCAGTATTTT
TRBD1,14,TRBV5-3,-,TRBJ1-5,CARSLGQGSQPQHF,TGTGCCAGAAGCTTGGGACAGGGGAGTCAGCCCCAGCATTTT
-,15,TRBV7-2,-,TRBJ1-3,CASSQNRGSGNTIYF,TGTGCCAGCAGCCAAAATCGGGGCTCTGGAAACACCATATATTTT
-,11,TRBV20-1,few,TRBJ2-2,CSAIDTGELFF,TGCAGTGCTATCGACACCGGGGAGCTGTTTTTT
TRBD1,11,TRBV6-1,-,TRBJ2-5,CASSEDRGPYF,TGTGCCAGCAGTGAAGACAGGGGCCCCTACTTC
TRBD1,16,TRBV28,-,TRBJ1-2,CASSLWPGQGPDGYTF,TGTGCCAGCAGTTTATGGCCAGGACAGGGACCGGATGGCTACACCTTC
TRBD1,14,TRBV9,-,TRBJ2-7,CASSEGDRGYEQYF,TGTGCCAGCAGCGAAGGGGACAGGGGATACGAGCAGTACTTC
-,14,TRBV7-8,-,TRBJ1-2,CASSIQGTNYGYTF,TGTGCCAGCAGCATCCAGGGGACCAACTATGGCTACACCTTC
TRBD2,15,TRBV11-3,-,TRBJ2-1,CASSAGLAGANEQFF,TGTGCCAGCAGCGCAGGACTAGCGGGAGCCAATGAGCAGTTCTTC
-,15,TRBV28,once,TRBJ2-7,CASTSGSTNSYEQYF,TGTGCCAGCACCTCTGGGTCTACTAACTCCTACGAGCAGTACTTC
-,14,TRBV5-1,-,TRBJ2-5,CASSLVDTQETQYF,TGCGCCAGCAGCTTGGTGGACACACAAGAGACCCAGTACTTC
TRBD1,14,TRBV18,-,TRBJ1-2,CASSPLQGLSGYTF,TGTGCCAGCTCACCGTTACAGGGGTTATCTGGCTACACCTTC
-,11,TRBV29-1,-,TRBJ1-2,CSAVRGLGYTF,TGCAGCGCAGTACGAGGCTTAGGCTACACCTTC
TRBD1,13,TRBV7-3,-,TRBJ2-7,CASSSGQSYEQYF,TGTGCCAGCAGCTCGGGACAGTCCTACGAGCAGTACTTC
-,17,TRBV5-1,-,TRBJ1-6,CASSLGSPSSYNSPLHF,TGCGCCAGCAGCTTGGGGTCTCCGAGCTCCTATAATTCACCCCTCCACTTT
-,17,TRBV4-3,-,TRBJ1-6,CASSQDGTRGGNSPLHF,TGCGCCAGCAGCCAAGACGGGACTAGGGGAGGGAATTCACCCCTCCACTTT
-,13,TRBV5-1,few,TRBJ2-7,CASSFQGNYEQYF,TGCGCCAGCAGCTTTCAGGGGAACTACGAGCAGTACTTC
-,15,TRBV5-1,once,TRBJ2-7,CASSLGSGIGYEQYF,TGCGCCAGCAGCTTGGGTTCAGGGATCGGCTACGAGCAGTACTTC
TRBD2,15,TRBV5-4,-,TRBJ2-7,CASSNPRGATYEQYF,TGTGCCAGCAGCAACCCGCGGGGGGCGACCTACGAGCAGTACTTC
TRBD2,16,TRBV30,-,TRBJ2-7,CAWSAPTSGRVYEQYF,TGTGCCTGGAGTGCCCCGACTAGCGGGAGGGTCTACGAGCAGTACTTC
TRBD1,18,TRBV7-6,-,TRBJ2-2,CASSFQVPGTGVTGELFF,TGTGCCAGCAGCTTTCAAGTCCCGGGGACAGGGGTCACCGGGGAGCTGTTTTTT
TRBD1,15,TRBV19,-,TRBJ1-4,CASSRTGATNEKLFF,TGTGCCAGTAGTCGGACAGGGGCAACTAATGAAAAACTGTTTTTT
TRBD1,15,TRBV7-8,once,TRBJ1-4,CASSLSGTGKEKLFF,TGTGCCAGCAGCTTAAGTGGGACAGGGAAGGAAAAACTGTTTTTT
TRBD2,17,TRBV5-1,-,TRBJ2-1,CASSTGTSGRSSDEQFF,TGCGCCAGCAGCACCGGGACTAGCGGGAGATCTTCGGATGAGCAGTTCTTC
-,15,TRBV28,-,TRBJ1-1,CASSPASTGPTEAFF,TGTGCCAGCAGTCCGGCCTCGACAGGTCCCACTGAAGCTTTCTTT
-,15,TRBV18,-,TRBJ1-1,CASSRTQGLETEAFF,TGTGCCAGCTCACGAACGCAGGGGTTGGAAACTGAAGCTTTCTTT
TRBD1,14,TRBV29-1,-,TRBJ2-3,CSVLVQGAVDTQYF,TGCAGCGTGTTAGTACAGGGGGCCGTAGATACGCAGTATTTT
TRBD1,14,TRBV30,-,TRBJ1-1,CAWTQGQMNTEAFF,TGTGCCTGGACCCAGGGACAGATGAACACTGAAGCTTTCTTT
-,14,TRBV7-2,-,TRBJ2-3,CASSTGLHTDTQYF,TGTGCCAGCAGCACGGGACTTCACACAGATACGCAGTATTTT
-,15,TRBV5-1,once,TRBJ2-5,CASSYLPGSQETQYF,TGCGCCAGCAGCTACTTGCCAGGTTCACAAGAGACCCAGTACTTC
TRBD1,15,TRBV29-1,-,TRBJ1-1,CSVEDRGQGIAEAFF,TGCAGCGTTGAAGACAGGGGGCAGGGTATCGCTGAAGCTTTCTTT
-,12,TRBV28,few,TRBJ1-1,CASRDLNTEAFF,TGTGCCAGCAGGGACTTGAACACTGAAGCTTTCTTT
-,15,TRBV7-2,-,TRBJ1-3,CASSPSYQAGNTIYF,TGTGCCAGCAGCCCAAGTTATCAGGCTGGAAACACCATATATTTT
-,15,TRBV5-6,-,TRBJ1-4,CASSLEGRAAEKLFF,TGTGCCAGCAGCTTGGAAGGGAGGGCCGCTGAAAAACTGTTTTTT
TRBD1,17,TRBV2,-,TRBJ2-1,CASSENFGAGGVYEQFF,TGTGCCAGCAGTGAAAATTTTGGAGCAGGGGGAGTCTATGAGCAGTTCTTC
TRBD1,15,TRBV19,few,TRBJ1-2,CASSATLGQKNGYTF,TGTGCCAGTAGTGCTACTTTGGGACAGAAAAATGGCTACACCTTC
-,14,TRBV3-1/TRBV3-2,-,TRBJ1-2,CASSQDYDSLGYTF,TGTGCCAGCAGCCAAGATTATGACAGCTTGGGCTACACCTTC
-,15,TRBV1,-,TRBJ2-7,CTSSHREEPTYEQYF,TGCACCAGCAGCCACCGGGAGGAACCAACCTACGAGCAGTACTTC
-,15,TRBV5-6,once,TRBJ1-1,CASSLPTGGNTEAFF,TGTGCCAGCAGCCTACCGACAGGAGGGAACACTGAAGCTTTCTTT
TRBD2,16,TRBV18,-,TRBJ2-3,CASSPEGLAGGDTQYF,TGTGCCAGCTCACCCGAGGGACTAGCGGGAGGAGATACGCAGTATTTT
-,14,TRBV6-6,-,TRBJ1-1,CASSYASGRTEAFF,TGTGCCAGCAGTTACGCTTCGGGGAGAACTGAAGCTTTCTTT
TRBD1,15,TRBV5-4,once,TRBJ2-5,CASSPQTGGQETQYF,TGTGCCAGCAGCCCCCAGACAGGGGGCCAAGAGACCCAGTACTTC